These 2 T cell receptor beta chains share one sample of origin, sequenced in a study of blood T cell repertoires in COVID-19 (dated by TCRdb to 2018 to 2020). The library was obtained by the immunoSEQ multiplex PCR assay. This is the immuneACCESS table as TCRdb keeps it, with only in-frame sequences that have V and J called. A part of the clones is gone; compared with another copy, unresolved V genes explain less than half, and the rest is unexplained. The sample data list some 60,000 clones, and about 88% of these were observed just once. The ten largest clones take up under 8% of the sample. Input material: peripheral blood. The receptor set was obtained from a human donor with active COVID-19. The donor label of this sample is uncertain.

The chain is built from TRBV29-1 and TRBJ2-5; possibly TRBD1 for D (5 bases). V lost 1 base and J 3 bases, leaving 9 bases between the germline ends. Germline loops: CDR1 SQVTM, CDR2 ANQGSEA. The length of the CDR3 is 13 residues. The DNA for the CDR3 is TGCAGCGTTGAAGGGACACCGAAAGAGACCCAGTACTTC. Translating gives CSVEGTPKETQYF. The full variable domain, in which reference TRBV29-1 and TRBJ2-5 provide the parts outside the CDR3, is SAVISQKPSRDICQRGTSLTIQCQVDSQVTMMFWYRQQPGQSLTLIATANQGSEATYESGFVIDKFPISRPNLTFSTLTVSNMSPEDSSIYLCSVEGTPKETQYFGPGTRLLVL.

CDR3 coding DNA: TGTGCCAGCAGCCCCGGGACTAGCATGGGAGAGACCCAGTACTTC. Translated, it gives CASSPGTSMGETQYF. The gene calls are TRBV7-3 and TRBJ2-5; TRBD2 agrees at 9 bases. Trimming at V came to 5 bases and at J to 4 bases, leaving 8 bases not matched to a gene. This CDR3 has 15 amino acids. Looked up from germline, CDR1 is SGHTA and CDR2 is FQGTGA.